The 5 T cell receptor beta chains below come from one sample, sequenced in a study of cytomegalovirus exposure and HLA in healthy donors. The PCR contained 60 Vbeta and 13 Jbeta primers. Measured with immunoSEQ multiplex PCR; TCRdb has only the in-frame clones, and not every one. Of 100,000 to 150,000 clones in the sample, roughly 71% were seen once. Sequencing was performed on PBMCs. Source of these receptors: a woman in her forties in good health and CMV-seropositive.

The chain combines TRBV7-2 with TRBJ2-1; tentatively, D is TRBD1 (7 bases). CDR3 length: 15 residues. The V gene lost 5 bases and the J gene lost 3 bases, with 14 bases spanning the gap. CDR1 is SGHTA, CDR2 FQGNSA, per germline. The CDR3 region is CASSPGGTNYNEQFF. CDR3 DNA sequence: TGTGCCAGCAGCCCAGGGGGGACCAACTACAATGAGCAGTTCTTC.

The CDR3 loop is CASGYELGGGNTEAFF. The DNA for the CDR3 is TGTGCTAGTGGCTACGAGTTGGGCGGGGGGAACACTGAAGCTTTCTTT. This chain links TRBV12-5 with TRBJ1-1, with D perhaps TRBD1 (5 bases). Germline values: CDR1 LGHNT, CDR2 FRNRAP. The V and J ends lost 6 bases and 1 base respectively, with 18 bases between them. The CDR3 has 16 amino acids.

The CDR3, as DNA: TGTGCCAGTAGTTCCGGACAGCAAGATGAAGCTTTCTTT. It encodes CASSSGQQDEAFF. The chain is built from TRBV19 and TRBJ1-1, with a weak D call TRBD1 (6 bases). The V end was cut by 5 bases, the J end by 7 bases, with 14 bases between. Per the germline V gene, CDR1 is LNHDA and CDR2 is SQIVND (reference sequence). CDR3 length: 13 amino acids. The complete variable domain, with remaining parts taken from reference TRBV19 and TRBJ1-1, reads DGGITQSPKYLFRKEGQNVTLSCEQNLNHDAMYWYRQDPGQGLRLIYYSQIVNDFQKGDIAEGYSVSREKKESFPLTVTSAQKNPTAFYLCASSSGQQDEAFFGQGTRLTVV.

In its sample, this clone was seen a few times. Here the CDR3 reads CASSAGGYEQYF. DNA for the CDR3: TGTGCCAGCAGCGCCGGGGGCTACGAGCAGTACTTC. The chain joins TRBV5-6 to TRBJ2-7; D is perhaps TRBD2 (6 bases). Germline CDR1 SGHDT, CDR2 YYEEEE. This CDR3 spans 12 amino acids. Trimming shortened V by 4 bases and J by 3 bases, and 8 bases separated the two germline ends.

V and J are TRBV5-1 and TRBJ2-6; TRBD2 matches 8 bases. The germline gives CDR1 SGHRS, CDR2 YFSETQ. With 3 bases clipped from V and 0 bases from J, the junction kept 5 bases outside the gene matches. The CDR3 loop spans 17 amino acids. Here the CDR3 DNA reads TGCGCCAGCAGCTGGGCCAGCGGGGGCTCTGGGGCCAACGTCCTGACTTTC. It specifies CASSWASGGSGANVLTF.